Following are 21 T cell receptor beta chains from one sample sequenced in a study of cytotoxic CD8 clonotypes in ibrutinib-treated CLL. Using immunoSEQ multiplex PCR, the repertoire was profiled, and TCRdb retains in-frame clones only, with some absent. The data hold nearly 85,000 clones, with roughly 77% observed a single time. This sample comprised PBMCs, obtained after 12 months of ibrutinib treatment. The receptor set was obtained from a human donor with chronic lymphocytic leukemia.

This clone was detected a few times. V is TRBV21-1 and J is TRBJ1-4; the table gives TRBD1 as D, unverified against the DNA. TRBV21-1 is a known pseudogene. This CDR3 has 14 residues. The CDR3 nucleotides are TGTGCCAGCAGCAAGGGGACAGCTAATGAAAAACTGTTTTTT. Amino acid sequence: CASSKGTANEKLFF.

In its sample, this clone was seen a few times. V is TRBV10-3 and J is TRBJ2-7; the match to TRBD2 covers 10 bases. V was pared by 4 bases and J by 6 bases, with 6 bases of the junction left unmatched. Looked up from germline, CDR1 is ENHRY and CDR2 is SYGVKD. The CDR3 has 14 residues. The chain's CDR3 is CAISALAGVGEQYF. The DNA of the CDR3 is TGTGCCATCAGTGCCCTAGCGGGAGTAGGCGAGCAGTACTTC.

V is TRBV5-1 and J is TRBJ1-3; D unresolved. V was pared by 0 bases and J by 8 bases, with 12 bases between. CDR3 length: 14 amino acids. Germline V lookup: CDR1 SGHRS, CDR2 YFSETQ. The DNA of the CDR3 is TGCGCCAGCAGCTTGGTTCCCGGGAGCGACACCATATATTTT. This encodes CASSLVPGSDTIYF.

V gene TRBV28 combines with J gene TRBJ1-2; D is possibly TRBD1 (5 bases). CDR1 is MDHEN and CDR2 is SYDVKM in the germline V gene. The CDR3 extends over 13 amino acids. The V end lost 7 bases, the J end lost 3 bases, and 12 bases lay between the germline ends. The CDR3 reads CASIRGLDYGYTF. The CDR3 DNA is TGTGCCAGCATCCGGGGGTTGGACTATGGCTACACCTTC.

The rearrangement uses TRBV5-1 and TRBJ2-3; D remains ambiguous. Trimming removed 4 bases at V and 2 bases at J, with 8 bases between. The CDR3 is 13 residues long. Germline V lookup: CDR1 SGHRS, CDR2 YFSETQ. The CDR3 reads CASSPHNTDTQYF. DNA for the CDR3: TGCGCCAGCAGCCCCCACAACACAGATACGCAGTATTTT.

V gene TRBV5-8 combines with J gene TRBJ2-3; the match to TRBD1 covers 7 bases. This CDR3 region has 15 residues. V was clipped by 4 bases and J by 1 base; unmatched bases: 6. Per the germline V gene, CDR1 is SGHTS and CDR2 is YDEGEE. Here the CDR3 reads CASSRGPPGTDTQYF. CDR3 DNA sequence: TGTGCCAGCAGCAGGGGGCCCCCGGGCACAGATACGCAGTATTTT.

The CDR3 reads CASSPAAVNEQFF. The CDR3 bases are TGTGCCAGCAGCCCCGCGGCGGTTAATGAGCAGTTCTTC. The rearrangement joins TRBV7-2 to TRBJ2-1; no clear D. Germline V gene data show CDR1 as SGHTA and CDR2 as FQGNSA. V was pared by 5 bases and J by 7 bases, with 12 bases between. The CDR3 is made up of 13 amino acids.

The chain couples TRBV4-1 to TRBJ2-5; D may be TRBD1 or TRBD2 (5 bases each). This CDR3 comprises 16 residues. V lost 0 bases to trimming and J lost 5 bases, with 16 bases between them. CDR1 and CDR2 (germline): MGHRA, YSYEKL. The CDR3 nucleotides are TGCGCCAGCAGCCAAGATGGGACGGGGAAGGCCGAGACCCAGTACTTC. Amino acid sequence: CASSQDGTGKAETQYF.

The chain carries TRBV29-1 and TRBJ1-2; 7 bases map to TRBD1. V gave up 4 bases and J gave up 6 bases; unmatched junction bases: 11. The CDR3 runs to 14 residues. The germline CDR1 and CDR2 sequences are SQVTM and ANQGSEA. In DNA, the CDR3 is TGCAGCGTTGGGGAGACTACAGGGGTGAATGGCTACACCTTC. Translated: CSVGETTGVNGYTF.

The chain joins TRBV9 to TRBJ1-4; D is unresolved. V lost 7 bases to trimming and J lost 5 bases, with 18 bases between them. Germline V gene sequence: CDR1 SGDLS, CDR2 YYNGEE. The CDR3 is made up of 15 amino acids. CDR3 loop: CASGRTWAINEKLFF. The CDR3 coding sequence is TGTGCCAGCGGAAGAACGTGGGCGATAAATGAAAAACTGTTTTTT. Supplemented by reference TRBV9 and TRBJ1-4, the full variable domain reads DSGVTQTPKHLITATGQRVTLRCSPRSGDLSVYWYQQSLDQGLQFLIQYYNGEERAKGNILERFSAQQFPDLHSELNLSSLELGDSALYFCASGRTWAINEKLFFGSGTQLSVL.

The rearrangement links TRBV27 to TRBJ1-1, with D possibly TRBD1 on 5 matching bases. V was trimmed by 8 bases and J by 11 bases, leaving 18 bases between them. This CDR3 contains 12 residues. The V gene's germline CDR1 is MNHEY and CDR2 SMNVEV (reference sequence). CDR3 loop: CASDGGGLEAFF. The DNA for the CDR3 is TGTGCCAGCGATGGGGGGGGTCTGGAGGCTTTCTTT.

This clone has a single count. The rearrangement links TRBV7-3 to TRBJ2-1; 8 bases map to TRBD2. CDR1 and CDR2 from the germline V gene are SGHTA and FQGTGA. This CDR3 has 14 residues. The ends lost 5 bases at V and 5 bases at J; junction bases unmatched: 5. The CDR3 reads CASSPLAAHNEQFF. CDR3 bases: TGTGCCAGCAGCCCACTAGCGGCGCACAATGAGCAGTTCTTC. Based on the CDR3 plus reference TRBV7-3 and TRBJ2-1, the full variable domain is GAGVSQTPSNKVTEKGKYVELRCDPISGHTALYWYRQSLGQGPEFLIYFQGTGAADDSGLPNDRFFAVRPEGSVSTLKIQRTERGDSAVYLCASSPLAAHNEQFFGPGTRLTVL.

The gene calls are TRBV28 and TRBJ2-5; 10 nucleotides align to TRBD2. V lost 7 bases, J lost 1 base, and 9 bases stayed unmatched. The germline CDR1 and CDR2 sequences are MDHEN and SYDVKM. This CDR3 has 16 residues. The CDR3 here is CASTTPGLAPQETQYF. In DNA form, the CDR3 reads TGTGCCAGCACCACACCGGGACTAGCGCCCCAAGAGACCCAGTACTTC.

This clone has only one observation. The V gene is TRBV28, the J gene TRBJ2-7; a weak D match, TRBD1 (6 bases). The V gene lost 8 bases and the J gene lost 5 bases, with 13 bases spanning the gap. CDR1 is MDHEN, CDR2 SYDVKM, per germline. The CDR3 length is 12 residues. The CDR3 DNA sequence: TGTGCCAGCCTTGACAGGTTGGACGAGCAGTACTTC. Translation: CASLDRLDEQYF.

CDR3 loop: CASSSGTSGIWYEQYF. Written as DNA, the CDR3 is TGTGCCAGCAGCTCCGGGACTAGCGGGATATGGTACGAGCAGTACTTC. The chain carries TRBV11-2 and TRBJ2-7; 13 nucleotides match TRBD2. The CDR3 is 16 amino acids. Germline V CDR1 and CDR2: SGHAT, FQNNGV. The trim removed 4 bases at V and 4 bases at J, leaving 7 bases unmatched.

This sequence joins TRBV5-5 and TRBJ1-4; D unclear. CDR3 size: 15 residues. CDR1 is SGHKS and CDR2 is YYEKEE in the germline V gene (reference sequence). V was trimmed by 7 bases and J by 10 bases, leaving 23 bases between them. CDR3 nucleotide sequence: TGTGCCAGCTCCCGGAGCCAGGACCCGGCGGGAAAACTGTTTTTT. This encodes CASSRSQDPAGKLFF.

This clone was found once. This chain links TRBV27 with TRBJ2-7, with a weak D call TRBD1 (6 bases). The ends were cut back, 6 bases at V and 5 bases at J, with 14 bases in the middle. This CDR3 is built from 13 residues. CDR1 MNHEY and CDR2 SMNVEV come from the germline V gene (reference sequence). The CDR3 spells CASSNRVKDEQYF. The CDR3 nucleotides read TGTGCCAGCAGCAACAGGGTTAAGGACGAGCAGTACTTC.

This chain links TRBV7-3 with TRBJ1-2; 7 positions agree with TRBD1. The CDR3 consists of 15 residues. Germline assignment: CDR1 SGHTA and CDR2 FQGTGA. J lost 5 bases, V lost 5 bases, and 11 bases had no gene match. For the CDR3, the DNA is TGTGCCAGCAGCCCCAACCCGACAGGGCCTTATGGCTACACCTTC. Translated: CASSPNPTGPYGYTF.

The chain recombines TRBV7-2 with TRBJ2-7, with 11 bases matching TRBD2. The CDR3 runs 15 residues. V trimming: 5 bases; J trimming: 3 bases; junction bases outside the gene matches: 6. In germline, CDR1 is SGHTA, CDR2 FQGNSA. The CDR3 reads CASSPLAGVNYEQYF. In DNA form, the CDR3 reads TGTGCCAGCAGCCCACTAGCGGGAGTAAACTACGAGCAGTACTTC.

The rearrangement joins TRBV28 to TRBJ1-2, with 11 bases aligning to TRBD1. Germline CDR1 reads MDHEN; CDR2 reads SYDVKM. CDR3 length: 15 residues. Trimming removed 4 bases from V and 2 bases from J; junction bases left unmatched: 3. The CDR3 is CASSSGQGANYGYTF. The CDR3, as DNA: TGTGCCAGCAGTTCCGGACAGGGGGCGAACTATGGCTACACCTTC.

This clone has only a few counts. The genes are TRBV28 and TRBJ1-5, with a possible D match to TRBD1 (5 bases). V gave up 5 bases and J gave up 4 bases, with 24 bases separating them. The CDR3 sequence is 18 residues long. Looked up from germline, CDR1 is MDHEN and CDR2 is SYDVKM. This CDR3 is CASSPRGGMVIGNQPQHF. In DNA, the CDR3 is TGTGCCAGCAGTCCCCGGGGGGGGATGGTTATAGGGAATCAGCCCCAGCATTTT. Filled out from reference TRBV28 and TRBJ1-5, the complete variable domain reads DVKVTQSSRYLVKRTGEKVFLECVQDMDHENMFWYRQDPGLGLRLIYFSYDVKMKEKGDIPEGYSVSREKKERFSLILESASTNQTSMYLCASSPRGGMVIGNQPQHFGDGTRLSIL.